This passage covers 22 T cell receptor beta chains from one sample sequenced in a study of T cell repertoires in cytomegalovirus infection. TCRdb processed the reads anew with MiXCR; each CDR3 protein has one entry. The profile shows approximately 250,000 distinct CDR3 sequences, over 20% of them singletons. The source material was CD8+ T cells from PBMCs. The receptors stem from a human donor in good health (CMV status not recorded). Some clones in this sample may be carry-over from other donors' samples.

This rearrangement joins TRBV5-1 to TRBJ2-2; D may be TRBD1 (6 bases). The CDR3 covers 14 residues. Trimming removed 4 bases from V and 1 base from J, with 8 bases in between. Germline V gives CDR1 SGHRS, CDR2 YFSETQ. CDR3 residues: CASSPRGNTGELFF. CDR3 nucleotides: TGCGCCAGCAGCCCCAGGGGGAACACCGGGGAGCTGTTTTTT. Complete variable domain (other parts from reference TRBV5-1 and TRBJ2-2): KAGVTQTPRYLIKTRGQQVTLSCSPISGHRSVSWYQQTPGQGLQFLFEYFSETQRNKGNFPGRFSGRQFSNSRSEMNVSTLELGDSALYLCASSPRGNTGELFFGEGSRLTVL.

The chain links TRBV28 to TRBJ1-1, with D possibly TRBD1 on 5 matching bases. Trimming shortened V by 7 bases and J by 7 bases, and 19 bases separated the two germline ends. The CDR3 is made up of 14 amino acids. The germline V gene has CDR1 MDHEN and CDR2 SYDVKM. The CDR3 DNA reads TGTGCCAGCAACAGTTTCGGGCAGGGCAATGAAGCTTTCTTT. This encodes CASNSFGQGNEAFF.

Remarks on this clonotype: A clone one base away is much larger, so this may be a read error. This chain uses TRBV20-1 with TRBJ1-4; D remains unclear. The CDR3 runs to 13 residues. Trimming shortened V by 1 base and J by 8 bases, and 11 bases separated the two germline ends. Germline V gene data show CDR1 as DFQATT and CDR2 as SNEGSKA (reference sequence). CDR3 protein: CSARVPREEKLFF. The CDR3 bases are TGCAGTGCTAGAGTTCCCCGGGAAGAAAAACTGTTTTTT.

V is TRBV4-1 and J is TRBJ2-3; the match to TRBD1 covers 9 bases. CDR1 and CDR2 from the germline V gene are MGHRA and YSYEKL. Trimming took 1 base from V and 2 from J; bases not matched to a gene: 1. The CDR3 runs 15 residues. For the CDR3, the DNA is TGCGCCAGCAGCCAAGGGACAGGGGACACAGATACGCAGTATTTT. Its protein is CASSQGTGDTDTQYF.

This clonotype was detected a few times. The chain has TRBV20-1 and TRBJ2-3; 12 bases agree with TRBD2. Trimming took 0 bases from V and 3 from J; bases not matched to a gene: 10. This CDR3 region has 18 residues. Per germline, CDR1 DFQATT and CDR2 SNEGSKA (reference sequence). The CDR3 reads CSARDEGLAGGLTDTQYF. CDR3 nucleotides: TGCAGTGCTAGAGATGAGGGCCTAGCGGGGGGGCTAACAGATACGCAGTATTTT.

This clonotype has only a few counts. CDR3 nucleotide sequence: TGTGCCAGCAGTTGGGACCCTCTTGGCAATGAGCAGTTCTTC. Translated, it gives CASSWDPLGNEQFF. The chain links TRBV6-5 to TRBJ2-1; D may be TRBD1 or TRBD2 (5 bases each). The CDR3 has 14 residues. V was trimmed by 4 bases and J by 6 bases, leaving 13 bases between them. CDR1 is MNHEY, CDR2 SVGAGI, per germline.

Turning to this clonotype: This may come from a read error, since a much larger clone is one base off. The rearrangement joins TRBV28 to TRBJ1-1, with TRBD1 matching over 7 bases. Unmatched junction bases numbered 8, after V lost 6 bases and J lost 1 base. Germline V gene lookup returns CDR1 MDHEN and CDR2 SYDVKM. The CDR3 spans 15 residues. In DNA form, the CDR3 reads TGTGCCAGCAGGCCTTTACAGGGGAGGAACACTGAAGCTTTCTTT. Amino acid sequence: CASRPLQGRNTEAFF. Combining the CDR3 with reference TRBV28 and TRBJ1-1 gives the whole variable domain DVKVTQSSRYLVKRTGEKVFLECVQDMDHENMFWYRQDPGLGLRLIYFSYDVKMKEKGDIPEGYSVSREKKERFSLILESASTNQTSMYLCASRPLQGRNTEAFFGQGTRLTVV.

The genes are TRBV6-5 and TRBJ1-1; the D gene is possibly TRBD1 (5 bases). This CDR3 is 16 amino acids long. CDR1 is MNHEY and CDR2 is SVGAGI in the germline V gene. With 8 bases removed from V and 1 base from J, the gap between germline ends came to 20 bases. This CDR3 is CASCPTGMGPNTEAFF. CDR3 in DNA: TGTGCCAGCTGTCCAACCGGGATGGGGCCGAACACTGAAGCTTTCTTT.

The CDR3 nucleotides read TGCAGCGTAGGACAGGGGGCAAGCACAGATACGCAGTATTTT. As protein: CSVGQGASTDTQYF. The rearrangement joins TRBV29-1 to TRBJ2-3, with 11 bases fitting TRBD1. CDR3 length: 14 residues. CDR1 is SQVTM, CDR2 ANQGSEA, per germline. The J segment lost 0 bases and the V segment lost 6 bases, leaving 2 bases of the junction unmatched.

This clonotype was found many times. The V call is TRBV28, the J call TRBJ1-1, with D uncertain. The CDR3 length is 13 residues. With 2 bases removed from V and 2 bases from J, the gap between germline ends came to 6 bases. CDR1 is MDHEN and CDR2 is SYDVKM in the germline V gene. The CDR3 nucleotides read TGTGCCAGCAGTTTACCATTAAACACTGAAGCTTTCTTT. Translation: CASSLPLNTEAFF.

This sequence joins TRBV11-2 and TRBJ1-5, with unresolved D. CDR1 is SGHAT and CDR2 is FQNNGV in the germline V gene. V lost 6 bases and J lost 7, with 13 bases in between. CDR3 length: 13 amino acids. CDR3 loop: CASRSPGEQPQHF. CDR3 bases: TGTGCCAGCAGATCACCGGGAGAACAGCCCCAGCATTTT.

The gene calls are TRBV28 and TRBJ2-7; D gene ambiguous. Trimming shortened V by 6 bases and J by 4 bases, and 22 bases separated the two germline ends. The CDR3 runs to 16 residues. Germline assignment: CDR1 MDHEN and CDR2 SYDVKM. CDR3 in amino acids: CASSFPSDGFPYEQYF. DNA of the CDR3: TGTGCCAGCAGCTTTCCCTCGGACGGATTTCCTTACGAGCAGTACTTC.

This sequence joins TRBV7-9 and TRBJ1-2; TRBD1 might be the D (5 bases). CDR1 is SEHNR, CDR2 FQNEAQ, per germline (reference sequence). CDR3 length: 15 residues. The ends were cut back, 4 bases at V and 3 bases at J, with 15 bases in the middle. The CDR3 protein is CASSSNKQEYYGYTF. The CDR3 DNA reads TGTGCCAGCAGCTCAAATAAACAGGAGTACTATGGCTACACCTTC.

The CDR3 DNA reads TGTGCCAGCAGTTTATGGGGTCCAGAGACCCAGTACTTC. Encoded protein: CASSLWGPETQYF. The chain couples TRBV28 to TRBJ2-5, with no clear D. This CDR3 has 13 amino acids. Germline-derived CDR1 and CDR2 are MDHEN and SYDVKM. Trimming shortened V by 0 bases and J by 4 bases, and 6 bases separated the two germline ends.

The J gene is TRBJ2-7, the V gene TRBV6-2 or TRBV6-3, with D possibly TRBD1 on 6 matching bases. This CDR3 region has 18 residues. Trimming shortened V by 2 bases and J by 0 bases, and 20 bases separated the two germline ends. Looked up from germline, CDR1 is MNHEY and CDR2 is SVGEGT. The CDR3 reads CASSYGVTGTKSSYEQYF. The CDR3 nucleotides read TGTGCCAGCAGTTACGGGGTGACAGGTACTAAGAGCTCCTACGAGCAGTACTTC.

The chain is built from TRBV7-6 and TRBJ2-2; D might be TRBD2 (6 bases). The CDR3 is made up of 13 amino acids. Trimming pared 9 bases from V and 4 bases from J, leaving 12 bases between. The germline gives CDR1 SGHVS, CDR2 FNYEAQ. CDR3 coding DNA: TGTGCCAGTGGCCCTAGCGCCACCGGGGAGCTGTTTTTT. It is translated as CASGPSATGELFF.

Remarks on this clonotype: The junction shows a germline mismatch at one end, possibly a read error. The genes are TRBV12-3 or TRBV12-4 and TRBJ1-6; no definite D call. The CDR3 length is 13 residues. CDR3 sequence (DNA): TGTGCCAGCAGTAGACGCGTTAATCCACCCCTCCACTTT. Translated: CASSRRVNPPLHF.

V is TRBV6-2 or TRBV6-3 and J is TRBJ2-5; no firm D call. From germline, CDR1 is MNHEY and CDR2 SVGEGT. CDR3 length: 11 residues. With 2 bases removed from V and 5 bases from J, the gap between germline ends came to 3 bases. CDR3 sequence: CASSYEETQYF. The CDR3 DNA is TGTGCCAGCAGTTACGAGGAGACCCAGTACTTC.

This clonotype was counted between two and nine times. CDR3 protein: CASSLGSGGETQYF. The CDR3 bases are TGCGCCAGCAGCTTGGGCTCCGGGGGGGAGACCCAGTACTTC. The rearrangement uses TRBV5-1 and TRBJ2-5; TRBD2 agrees at 7 bases. Germline lookup yields CDR1 SGHRS and CDR2 YFSETQ. V shed 0 bases and J 5 bases; nucleotides not matched to a gene: 4. The CDR3 totals 14 residues. Full variable domain (outside the CDR3, taken from reference TRBV5-1 and TRBJ2-5): KAGVTQTPRYLIKTRGQQVTLSCSPISGHRSVSWYQQTPGQGLQFLFEYFSETQRNKGNFPGRFSGRQFSNSRSEMNVSTLELGDSALYLCASSLGSGGETQYFGPGTRLLVL.

The V and J genes are TRBV25-1 and TRBJ2-5; TRBD1 matches at 8 bases. The junction had 17 bases not matched to a gene; V was cut back by 3 bases and J by 5 bases. The CDR3 covers 18 residues. The V gene's germline CDR1 is MGHDK and CDR2 SYGVNS. The CDR3 nucleotides read TGTGCCAGCAGTGATCACACCACCGCACAGGGGGAAGTGGAGACCCAGTACTTC. This codes for CASSDHTTAQGEVETQYF.

The rearrangement uses TRBV7-9 and TRBJ2-1; 10 bases fit TRBD2. This CDR3 spans 15 amino acids. The germline gives CDR1 SEHNR, CDR2 FQNEAQ (reference sequence). Unmatched junction bases numbered 5, after V lost 1 base and J lost 8 bases. The CDR3 loop is CASSLGAGGAHEQFF. The CDR3 DNA is TGTGCCAGCAGCTTAGGAGCGGGGGGGGCTCATGAGCAGTTCTTC.

This clonotype was picked up a small number of times. CDR3 sequence reads: CASSSWGRDTPNTSGNTIYF. CDR3 sequence (DNA): TGTGCCAGCAGCTCTTGGGGCCGAGACACACCAAACACATCTGGAAACACCATATATTTT. This chain links TRBV7-9 with TRBJ1-3; a possible D gene is TRBD1 (5 bases). The CDR3 has 20 amino acids. CDR1 is SEHNR and CDR2 is FQNEAQ in the germline V gene (reference sequence). Trimming left V 4 bases short and J 1 base short, with 26 bases between.